The entry below describes one T cell receptor (beta chain). What it binds is not known. Every donor was a healthy person donating bone marrow. CDR1 and CDR2 from the germline V gene are MNHEY and SVGAGI. The CDR3 totals 15 residues. Trimming stripped 2 bases from V and 8 bases from J, with 16 bases between. These data originate in a study of cytomegalovirus exposure and HLA in healthy donors. Study conclusions and caveats: Cytomegalovirus association was assigned to about 180 TCR beta chains. Prediction of most subjects' HLA-A and HLA-B alleles by TCR beta sequences was reportedly accurate. With DRB1 most and HLA-C fewest, TCR association rates differed between HLA loci in a later analysis.

PCR was performed using 60 Vbeta and 13 Jbeta primers. Clones were sequenced by immunoSEQ multiplex PCR, and TCRdb holds only the in-frame ones, with some missing. The table shows a few hundred thousand clones, with about 90% occurring only once. The clonotype originates from a girl aged 2 to 10 in good health and CMV-seronegative. The sequenced material came from PBMCs. The chain joins TRBV6-5 to TRBJ1-3, with D perhaps TRBD1 (5 bases). CDR3 DNA sequence: TGTGCCAGCAGTTACACCGGAGTCGGGGGAGACACCATATATTTT. It translates to CASSYTGVGGDTIYF.